One sample yielded the 11 T cell receptor beta chains listed below, sequenced in a study of T cells after yellow fever vaccination. Via MiXCR, TCRdb re-called the 5' RACE reads, giving one row per CDR3 protein. This sample has under 550,000 distinct CDR3 sequences, with about a fifth found just once. The specimen comprised PBMCs, sampled approximately 22 days after the first yellow fever vaccination. The origin of the receptors is a man younger than 35 who received the YFV17D yellow fever vaccine.

This chain links TRBV30 with TRBJ2-7, with 7 bases lining up with TRBD1. Germline V gene data show CDR1 as GTSNPN and CDR2 as SVGIG (reference sequence). V was clipped by 3 bases and J by 0 bases; unmatched bases: 5. CDR3 size: 14 residues. The CDR3 nucleotides are TGTGCCTGGAGCACAGGGGCCCGCTCCTACGAGCAGTACTTC. The encoded protein is CAWSTGARSYEQYF. The entire variable domain, with the rest obtained from reference TRBV30 and TRBJ2-7, is as follows: SQTIHQWPATLVQPVGSPLSLECTVEGTSNPNLYWYRQAAGRGLQLLFYSVGIGQISSEVPQNLSASRPQDRQFILSSKKLLLSDSGFYLCAWSTGARSYEQYFGPGTRLTVT.

This clonotype has only a few counts. The CDR3 DNA reads as TGTGCCAGCAGCTTAGGAGGGGTGAAAAACATTCAGTACTTC. Translating gives CASSLGGVKNIQYF. The chain carries TRBV7-2 and TRBJ2-4; possibly TRBD1 or TRBD2 for D (5 bases each). This CDR3 contains 14 residues. Between the trimmed V and J ends, which lost 1 base and 4 bases, there was a span of 8 bases. From germline, CDR1 is SGHTA and CDR2 FQGNSA.

This clonotype was counted between two and nine times. CDR3 loop: CATRGRKLNTEAFF. The CDR3 coding sequence is TGTGCCACCCGTGGACGGAAACTTAACACTGAAGCTTTCTTT. The chain carries TRBV27 and TRBJ1-1, with no clear D. Germline CDR1 is MNHEY and CDR2 is SMNVEV (reference sequence). This CDR3 has 14 residues. Trimming removed 10 bases at V and 2 bases at J, with 17 bases between.

The sample holds a few counts of this clonotype. CDR3 residues: CASRPTQGDSNQPQHF. As DNA, the CDR3 is TGCGCCAGCAGACCGACTCAGGGGGATAGCAATCAGCCCCAGCATTTT. V usage is TRBV4-1 and J usage is TRBJ1-5; TRBD1 aligns across 7 bases. CDR1 MGHRA and CDR2 YSYEKL come from the germline V gene. The CDR3 covers 16 residues. Trimming took 6 bases from V and 0 from J; bases not matched to a gene: 8.

A few counts support this clonotype. The chain combines TRBV11-2 with TRBJ2-7; D tentatively reads TRBD1 or TRBD2 (5 bases each). Trimming shortened V by 3 bases and J by 6 bases, and 12 bases separated the two germline ends. Germline V gene data show CDR1 as SGHAT and CDR2 as FQNNGV. The length of the CDR3 is 13 residues. Here the CDR3 reads CASSFSGTPEQYF. The CDR3 DNA reads as TGTGCCAGCAGCTTCTCCGGGACCCCCGAGCAGTACTTC.

This chain uses TRBV25-1 with TRBJ2-1; D is unresolved. CDR1 and CDR2 from the germline V gene are MGHDK and SYGVNS. V was cut by 6 bases and J by 7 bases, with 13 bases left in between. The CDR3 spans 13 residues. The CDR3 sequence is CASRDPGGNEQFF. The CDR3, as DNA: TGTGCCAGCAGAGATCCAGGTGGTAATGAGCAGTTCTTC.

This clonotype was detected a few times. The chain combines TRBV5-1 with TRBJ2-1; 9 positions match TRBD1. The CDR3 extends over 18 amino acids. With V trimmed by 0 bases and J by 7 bases, 14 bases remained unmatched. The germline CDR1 and CDR2 sequences are SGHRS and YFSETQ. The CDR3 coding sequence is TGCGCCAGCAGCTTGGAGGTTAGGGGGACAGGGCTTTGGAATGAGCAGTTCTTC. The encoded protein is CASSLEVRGTGLWNEQFF.

The gene calls are TRBV7-9 and TRBJ2-3; 8 bases match TRBD2. Germline assignment: CDR1 SEHNR and CDR2 FQNEAQ (reference sequence). The CDR3 length is 17 residues. After removal of 3 bases from V and 5 bases from J, the junction contained 13 bases not matched to a gene. The CDR3 DNA reads as TGTGCCAGCAGCTTGGTCGGGGGGGGTTCTTCAGGAGATACGCAGTATTTT. Protein product: CASSLVGGGSSGDTQYF. The full variable domain, in which reference TRBV7-9 and TRBJ2-3 provide the parts outside the CDR3, is DTGVSQNPRHKITKRGQNVTFRCDPISEHNRLYWYRQTLGQGPEFLTYFQNEAQLEKSRLLSDRFSAERPKGSFSTLEIQRTEQGDSAMYLCASSLVGGGSSGDTQYFGPGTRLTVL.

This clonotype was counted between two and nine times. The V and J genes are TRBV4-2 and TRBJ2-1; D unclear. Trimming took off 3 bases at V and 2 bases at J, with 11 bases between the two ends. The CDR3 spans 15 residues. Germline CDR1 is LGHNA and CDR2 is YNFKEQ. CDR3 nucleotide sequence: TGTGCCAGCAGCCAGGAGCGTTCTGCCTACAATGAGCAGTTCTTC. It codes for CASSQERSAYNEQFF.

This clonotype was counted a few times. The gene calls are TRBV6-4 and TRBJ1-1; D ambiguous. Looked up from germline, CDR1 is MRHNA and CDR2 is SNTAGT. This CDR3 contains 14 residues. V lost 6 bases and J 0 bases, leaving 11 bases between the germline ends. The chain's CDR3 is CASREHYLNTEAFF. CDR3 DNA sequence: TGTGCCAGCAGAGAACACTACCTGAACACTGAAGCTTTCTTT.

This clonotype occurred a few times. The chain is built from TRBV20-1 and TRBJ1-1; TRBD1 might be the D (6 bases). The CDR3 is 13 residues long. Trimming took 1 base from V and 3 from J, leaving 9 bases between them. Germline CDR1 reads DFQATT; CDR2 reads SNEGSKA (reference sequence). The CDR3 DNA reads as TGCAGTGCTAGAGTGGGGGGGCACACTGAAGCTTTCTTT. This gives the protein CSARVGGHTEAFF.